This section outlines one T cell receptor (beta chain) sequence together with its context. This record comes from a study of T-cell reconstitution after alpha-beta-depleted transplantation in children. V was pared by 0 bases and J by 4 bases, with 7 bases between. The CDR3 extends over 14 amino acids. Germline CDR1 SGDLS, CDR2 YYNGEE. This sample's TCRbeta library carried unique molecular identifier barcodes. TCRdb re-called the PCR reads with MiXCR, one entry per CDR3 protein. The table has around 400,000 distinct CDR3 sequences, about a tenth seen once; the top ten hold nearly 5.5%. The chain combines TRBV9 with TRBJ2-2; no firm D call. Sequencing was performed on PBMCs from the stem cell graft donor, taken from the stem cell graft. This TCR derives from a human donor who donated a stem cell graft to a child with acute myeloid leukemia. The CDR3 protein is CASSVDVSTGELFF. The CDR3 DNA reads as TGTGCCAGCAGCGTAGATGTCAGCACCGGGGAGCTGTTTTTT.